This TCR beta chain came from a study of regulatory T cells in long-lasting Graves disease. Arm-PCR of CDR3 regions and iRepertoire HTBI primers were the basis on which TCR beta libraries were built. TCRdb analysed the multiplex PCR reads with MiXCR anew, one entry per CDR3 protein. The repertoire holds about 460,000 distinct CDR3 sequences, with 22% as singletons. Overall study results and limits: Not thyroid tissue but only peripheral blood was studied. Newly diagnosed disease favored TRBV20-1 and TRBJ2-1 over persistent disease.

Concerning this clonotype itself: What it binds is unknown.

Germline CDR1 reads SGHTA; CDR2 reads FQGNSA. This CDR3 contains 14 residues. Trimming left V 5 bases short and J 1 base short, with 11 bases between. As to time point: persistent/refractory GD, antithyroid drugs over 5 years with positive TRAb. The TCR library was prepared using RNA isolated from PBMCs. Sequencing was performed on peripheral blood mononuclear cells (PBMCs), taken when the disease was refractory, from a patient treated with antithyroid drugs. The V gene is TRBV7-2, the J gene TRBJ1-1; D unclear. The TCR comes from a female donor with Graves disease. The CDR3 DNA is TGTGCCAGCAGCCAAGATTATCAGAACACTGAAGCTTTCTTT. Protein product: CASSQDYQNTEAFF. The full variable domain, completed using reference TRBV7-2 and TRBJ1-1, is GAGVSQSPSNKVTEKGKDVELRCDPISGHTALYWYRQSLGQGLEFLIYFQGNSAPDKSGLPSDRFSAERTGGSVSTLTIQRTQQEDSAVYLCASSQDYQNTEAFFGQGTRLTVV.